The T cell receptor (beta chain) described here comes from a study of Ad26.COV2.S vaccination and SARS-CoV-2 variants. In germline, CDR1 is WSHSY, CDR2 SAAADI. Trimming stripped 3 bases from V and 6 bases from J, with 11 bases between. The CDR3 totals 14 residues. Study-wide results and caveats: Marked by substantial breadth, spike-specific CD8+ and CD4+ T cell responses were reportedly seen after vaccination.

Concerning this clone itself: Its antigen is unknown.

TCRdb keeps only in-frame clones here, not all; method: immunoSEQ multiplex PCR. The table shows 250,000 to 300,000 clones, with around 87% occurring only once. Treatment: 15 to 20 received Ad26.COV2.S at low or high dose, single or two shots; about 5 received placebo; per-sample allocation not given. Material that was analyzed had been drawn on day 63 after the first vaccine or placebo injection. The TCR sequence derives from a person between 18 and 60 years old who received the Ad26.COV2.S COVID-19 vaccine or a placebo. Sequenced material: peripheral blood, taken in a trial of Ad26.COV2.S vaccine versus placebo. The rearrangement links TRBV10-2 to TRBJ2-2; possible D gene TRBD2, 6 bases. In DNA, the CDR3 is TGCGCCAGCAGTGATGTGCCGGGGGCCGGGGAGCTGTTTTTT. This gives the protein CASSDVPGAGELFF.